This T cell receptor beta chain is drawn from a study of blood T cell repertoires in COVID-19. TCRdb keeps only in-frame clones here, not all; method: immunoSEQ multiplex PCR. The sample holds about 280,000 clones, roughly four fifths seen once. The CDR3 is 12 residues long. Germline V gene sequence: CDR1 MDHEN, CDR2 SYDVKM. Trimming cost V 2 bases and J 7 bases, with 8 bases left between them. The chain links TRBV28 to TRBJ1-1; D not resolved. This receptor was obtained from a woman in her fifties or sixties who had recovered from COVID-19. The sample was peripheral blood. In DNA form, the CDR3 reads TGTGCCAGCAGTTTACGGGAGGGTGAAGCTTTCTTT. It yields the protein CASSLREGEAFF.